The 14 T cell receptor beta chains reported below all come from one sample, sequenced in a study of neurological immune-mediated disorders. Each CDR3 protein gets one entry after TCRdb re-called the 5' RACE reads with MiXCR. The sample includes around 40,000 distinct CDR3 sequences, 7.2% of them seen just once. Sample: CD4+ T cells from blood. The receptors derive from a man aged 50 to 59 in good health.

This clonotype has a count of ten or more. The rearrangement links TRBV5-4 to TRBJ2-1, with TRBD2 identical over 8 bases. Per the germline V gene, CDR1 is SGHNT and CDR2 is YYREEE (reference sequence). The V gene end was trimmed by 9 bases and the J gene end by 8 bases; junction bases not matched to a gene: 13. The CDR3 is 14 amino acids. The CDR3 region is CATHPSGLYYEQFF. CDR3 nucleotides: TGTGCCACACATCCTAGCGGGCTATACTATGAGCAGTTCTTC.

This chain uses TRBV5-1 with TRBJ2-2; D is ambiguous. CDR3 size: 14 residues. Germline loops: CDR1 SGHRS, CDR2 YFSETQ. V was pared by 3 bases and J by 3 bases, with 9 bases between. CDR3 loop: CASSYRMYTGELFF. The CDR3 region has the DNA TGCGCCAGCAGCTACCGGATGTACACCGGGGAGCTGTTTTTT.

This clonotype came up many times. The CDR3 loop reads CSGVRGSDGYTF. The CDR3, as DNA: TGCAGCGGCGTCAGGGGATCGGACGGCTACACCTTC. The chain couples TRBV20-1 to TRBJ1-2; TRBD1 is a possible D gene (6 bases). The CDR3 is 12 residues long. Germline V CDR1 and CDR2: DFQATT, SNEGSKA (reference sequence).

This clonotype was seen at least ten times. J is TRBJ2-5 and V is TRBV7-8; D is possibly TRBD2 (6 bases). This CDR3 comprises 15 residues. Germline V gene lookup returns CDR1 SGHVS and CDR2 FQNEAQ. The V end lost 0 bases, the J end lost 5 bases, and 13 bases lay between the germline ends. CDR3 sequence reads: CASSLAAGRLETQYF. The CDR3 DNA sequence: TGTGCCAGCAGCTTAGCGGCGGGACGACTTGAGACCCAGTACTTC.

This clonotype was seen only a few times. This chain uses TRBV30 with TRBJ1-6; no reliable D call. In germline, CDR1 is GTSNPN, CDR2 SVGIG (reference sequence). CDR3 length: 15 amino acids. V lost 7 bases to trimming and J lost 0 bases, with 13 bases between them. The CDR3 DNA reads as TGTGCCTATAGGACGGCGAGCTCCTATAATTCACCCCTCCACTTT. This sequence encodes CAYRTASSYNSPLHF.

This clonotype appeared many times. This rearrangement joins TRBV12-3 or TRBV12-4 to TRBJ2-7; D possibly corresponds to TRBD2 (6 bases). The CDR3 consists of 14 residues. Trimming shortened V by 6 bases and J by 7 bases, and 19 bases separated the two germline ends. The DNA for the CDR3 is TGTGCCAGCAGCCCCGGGACTGTCTCGCGAGAGCAGTACTTC. Translated: CASSPGTVSREQYF.

In this sample, this clonotype turned up many times. The J gene is TRBJ2-7, the V gene TRBV28, with 12 bases aligning to TRBD2. V was clipped by 3 bases and J by 2 bases; unmatched bases: 2. CDR1 is MDHEN, CDR2 SYDVKM, per germline. The CDR3 consists of 15 residues. CDR3 coding DNA: TGTGCCAGCAGTTTTAGACTAGCGGGGGCCTACGAGCAGTACTTC. As protein: CASSFRLAGAYEQYF.

This clonotype has at least ten counts. The CDR3 bases are TGTGCCAGCAGAAGCGGGAGGAGGGAGCAGTACTTC. It translates to CASRSGRREQYF. The chain has TRBV28 and TRBJ2-7; 9 positions match TRBD2. Germline V gene data show CDR1 as MDHEN and CDR2 as SYDVKM. The CDR3 covers 12 residues. Trimming at V came to 6 bases and at J to 7 bases, leaving 4 bases not matched to a gene. Complete variable domain (other parts from reference TRBV28 and TRBJ2-7): DVKVTQSSRYLVKRTGEKVFLECVQDMDHENMFWYRQDPGLGLRLIYFSYDVKMKEKGDIPEGYSVSREKKERFSLILESASTNQTSMYLCASRSGRREQYFGPGTRLTVT.

This clonotype was seen at least ten times. The chain combines TRBV6-6 with TRBJ1-1, with D perhaps matching TRBD1 (6 bases). With 9 bases removed from V and 1 base from J, the gap between germline ends came to 21 bases. The CDR3 loop spans 16 amino acids. Germline V gene data show CDR1 as MNHNY and CDR2 as SVGAGI (reference sequence). This CDR3 reads CASTTPLGAANTEAFF. For the CDR3, the DNA is TGTGCCAGTACCACCCCGTTGGGGGCAGCGAACACTGAAGCTTTCTTT.

This clonotype occurred many times. The chain links TRBV28 to TRBJ2-7; 9 nucleotides agree with TRBD2. Germline V CDR1 and CDR2: MDHEN, SYDVKM. The CDR3 runs to 15 residues. Trimming at V came to 2 bases and at J to 0 bases, leaving 2 bases not matched to a gene. The CDR3 protein is CASSLGGRASYEQYF. As DNA, the CDR3 is TGTGCCAGCAGTTTAGGCGGGAGGGCCTCCTACGAGCAGTACTTC.

This clonotype was seen ten or more times. Since a much larger clone is just one base distant, this may be a read error. V and J are TRBV6-2 or TRBV6-3 and TRBJ2-7; no firm D call. From germline, CDR1 is MNHEY and CDR2 SVGEGT. The V end lost 6 bases, the J end lost 0 bases, and 3 bases lay between the germline ends. The CDR3 runs 11 residues. CDR3 sequence: CASSHSYEQYF. CDR3 DNA sequence: TGTGCCAGCAGCCACTCCTACGAGCAGTACTTC.

This clonotype was seen many times. The chain links TRBV3-1 to TRBJ1-1; D possibly corresponds to TRBD1 (6 bases). Between the trimmed V and J ends, which lost 3 bases and 12 bases, there was a span of 14 bases. CDR1 is LGHDT and CDR2 is YNNKEL in the germline V gene (reference sequence). CDR3 length: 12 residues. The CDR3 DNA reads as TGTGCCAGCAGCCACGACAGGTTTTATACTTTCTTT. This gives the protein CASSHDRFYTFF.

This clonotype showed up many times. The chain is built from TRBV7-9 and TRBJ1-6; TRBD1 aligns across 10 bases. The CDR3 loop spans 16 amino acids. Trimming took 1 base from V and 6 from J; bases not matched to a gene: 3. Germline values: CDR1 SEHNR, CDR2 FQNEAQ (reference sequence). The CDR3 sequence is CASSLGQGAPNSPLHF. The CDR3 DNA reads TGTGCCAGCAGCTTAGGACAGGGGGCCCCTAATTCACCCCTCCACTTT.

This clonotype was found many times. This chain joins TRBV2 and TRBJ2-1, with 9 bases aligning to TRBD1. This CDR3 comprises 15 residues. The V segment lost 3 bases and the J segment 6 bases; nucleotides outside the gene matches: 6. The germline V gene has CDR1 SNHLY and CDR2 FYNNEI. Written as DNA, the CDR3 is TGTGCCAGCAGTGATGGACAGGGGTGGTTCAATGAGCAGTTCTTC. Translating it yields CASSDGQGWFNEQFF.